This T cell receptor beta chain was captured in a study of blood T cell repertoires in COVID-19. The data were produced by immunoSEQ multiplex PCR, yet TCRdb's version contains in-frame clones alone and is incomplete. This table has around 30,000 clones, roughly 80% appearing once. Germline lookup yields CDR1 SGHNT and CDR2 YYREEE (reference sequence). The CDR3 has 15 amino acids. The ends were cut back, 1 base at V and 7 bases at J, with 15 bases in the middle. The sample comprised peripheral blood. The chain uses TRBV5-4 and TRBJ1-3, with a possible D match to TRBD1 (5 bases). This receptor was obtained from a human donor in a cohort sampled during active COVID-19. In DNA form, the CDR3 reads TGTGCCAGCAGCTTGCATTCCGCAGGGATCAACACCATATATTTT. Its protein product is CASSLHSAGINTIYF.